This TCR beta chain was found in a study of blood T cells in healthy people across ages. Broader study findings: Age brought a roughly linear fall in TCR beta diversity measured per million T cells.

A note on this clonotype: Antigen specificity is unknown.

The CDR3 extends over 14 amino acids. The V end was cut by 4 bases, the J end by 10 bases, with 17 bases between. Looked up from germline, CDR1 is SGHAT and CDR2 is FQNNGV. A second PCR of roughly 7 to 11 cycles used a sample-barcoded 5' primer and a J-beta primer mix. Every single cDNA molecule received a tag from a template-switch adaptor with 12 random nucleotides. MiXCR, run by TCRdb on the 5' RACE reads, gives a single entry per CDR3 protein. The table has 1.5 million to 1.8 million distinct CDR3 sequences, roughly 43% seen once. Input material: blood. The sequence came from a young woman in good health. The chain combines TRBV11-2 with TRBJ2-1; D uncertain. CDR3: CASSSIQQRPEQFF. CDR3 DNA sequence: TGTGCCAGCAGCTCTATTCAACAGCGACCCGAGCAGTTCTTC.